This section outlines one T cell receptor beta chain sequence together with its context. Its antigen remains unidentified. This entry is derived from a study of cytomegalovirus exposure and HLA in healthy donors. Study-wide background: Assignment to the Caucasian-associated ancestry cluster applied to approximately 80% of the approximately 400 genotyped donors. Study-wide results and caveats: Reportedly, diagnosis of cytomegalovirus status by the classifier showed high specificity and sensitivity.

Germline V gives CDR1 MNHNS, CDR2 SASEGT. The length of the CDR3 is 13 residues. With 2 bases removed from V and 1 base from J, the gap between germline ends came to 5 bases. PCR was performed using 60 Vbeta and 13 Jbeta primers. Assay: immunoSEQ multiplex PCR; the TCRdb copy retains only in-frame clones and omits some. The data contain about 190,000 clones, over 80% of them singletons. The clonotype originates from a man aged 25-45 years in good health and CMV-seronegative. Sequenced material: PBMCs. The chain couples TRBV6-1 to TRBJ1-1; D gene ambiguous. The CDR3 loop is CASSEFRNTEAFF. The CDR3 nucleotides read TGTGCCAGCAGTGAATTTCGGAACACTGAAGCTTTCTTT.